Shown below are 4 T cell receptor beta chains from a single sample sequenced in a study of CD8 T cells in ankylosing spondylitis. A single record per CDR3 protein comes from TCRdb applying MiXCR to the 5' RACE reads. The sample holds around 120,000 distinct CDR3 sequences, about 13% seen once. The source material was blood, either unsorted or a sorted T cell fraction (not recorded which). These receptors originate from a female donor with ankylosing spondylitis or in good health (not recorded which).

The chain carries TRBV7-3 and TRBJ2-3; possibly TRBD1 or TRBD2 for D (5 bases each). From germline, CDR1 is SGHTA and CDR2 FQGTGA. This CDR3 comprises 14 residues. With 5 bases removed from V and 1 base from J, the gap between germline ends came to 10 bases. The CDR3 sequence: CASSNRDGTDTQYF. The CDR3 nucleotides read TGTGCCAGCAGCAACCGGGACGGCACAGATACGCAGTATTTT. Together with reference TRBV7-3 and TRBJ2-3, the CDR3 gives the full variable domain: GAGVSQTPSNKVTEKGKYVELRCDPISGHTALYWYRQSLGQGPEFLIYFQGTGAADDSGLPNDRFFAVRPEGSVSTLKIQRTERGDSAVYLCASSNRDGTDTQYFGPGTRLTVL.

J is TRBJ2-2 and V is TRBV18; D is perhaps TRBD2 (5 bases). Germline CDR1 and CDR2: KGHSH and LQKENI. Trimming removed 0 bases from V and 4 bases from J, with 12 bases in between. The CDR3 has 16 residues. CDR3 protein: CASSPPRAAGTGELFF. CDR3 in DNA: TGTGCCAGCTCACCACCGAGAGCGGCGGGCACCGGGGAGCTGTTTTTT.

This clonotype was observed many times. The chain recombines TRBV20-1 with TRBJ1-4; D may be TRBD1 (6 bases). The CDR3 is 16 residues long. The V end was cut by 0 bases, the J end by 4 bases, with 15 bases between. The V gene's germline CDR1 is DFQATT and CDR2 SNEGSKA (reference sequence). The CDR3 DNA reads TGCAGTGCTAGAGATCCCCGCCAAGGGGGTAATGAAAAACTGTTTTTT. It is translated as CSARDPRQGGNEKLFF.

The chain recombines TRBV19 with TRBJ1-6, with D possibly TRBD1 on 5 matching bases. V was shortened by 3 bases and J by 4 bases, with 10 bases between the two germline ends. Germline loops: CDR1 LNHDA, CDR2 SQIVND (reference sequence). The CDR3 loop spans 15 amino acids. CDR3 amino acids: CASSIRGAYNSPLHF. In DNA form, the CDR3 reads TGTGCCAGTAGTATCCGGGGCGCGTATAATTCACCCCTCCACTTT.